Listed below are T cell receptor beta chains from one sample, sequenced in a study of CD8+ T cells in alopecia areata. Sequencing used immunoSEQ multiplex PCR; TCRdb keeps in-frame clones, though not all of them. The sample records about 200,000 clones, less than 70% being singletons. The source was CD4+ T cells sorted from blood, collected around week 50, from a patient treated with tofacitinib. These receptors were taken from a human donor with alopecia areata. The CDR3 runs from the conserved cysteine through the conserved F or W. Each record gives: V gene, J gene, clone size, D gene, CDR3 DNA, CDR3 protein. A D gene is named only where the DNA matches it firmly. Expanded clones are given a class, and other clones once, few, many or no size at all.

TRBV4-3	TRBJ2-6	.	.	TGCGCCAGCAGCCAGGAAGGAGGGGGAACTGGGGCCAACGTCCTGACTTTC	CASSQEGGGTGANVLTF
TRBV30	TRBJ1-6	.	.	TGTGCCTGGAGCGCGTCCCTCCACTTT	CAWSASLHF
TRBV7-2	TRBJ1-2	once	.	TGTGCCAGCAGCTTAGCCGTCCCACGGAATCATGGCTACACCTTC	CASSLAVPRNHGYTF
TRBV10-3	TRBJ2-3	few	TRBD2	TGTGCCATCAGTGATCTAGCGGGAAGCACAGATACGCAGTATTTT	CAISDLAGSTDTQYF
TRBV6-6	TRBJ1-5	.	.	TGTGCCAGCAGCGGCCGGAGCAATCAGCCCCAGCATTTT	CASSGRSNQPQHF
TRBV19	TRBJ2-7	.	.	TGTGCCAGTAGTAAAGGCGGGACCTCCTACGAGCAGTACTTC	CASSKGGTSYEQYF
TRBV5-1	TRBJ1-1	once	.	TGCGCCAGCAGCTACAACACCGGATTGAACACTGAAGCTTTCTTT	CASSYNTGLNTEAFF
TRBV29-1	TRBJ2-2	.	TRBD1	TGCAGCGTCTTAGGGGACAGTGACACCGGGGAGCTGTTTTTT	CSVLGDSDTGELFF
TRBV20-1	TRBJ1-1	few	.	TGCAGTGCTAGTTGGAACACTGAAGCTTTCTTT	CSASWNTEAFF
TRBV5-1	TRBJ1-2	.	TRBD1	TGCGCCAGCAGCTCAGTGAGCATCGGGACAGGCTATGGCTACACCTTC	CASSSVSIGTGYGYTF
TRBV6-4	TRBJ1-6	.	.	TGTGCCAGCAGCGAGGGGCTACGGAATTCACCCCTCCACTTT	CASSEGLRNSPLHF
TRBV27	TRBJ1-1	few	.	TGTGCCAGCAGGGCCGAGCCAACGAACACTGAAGCTTTCTTT	CASRAEPTNTEAFF
TRBV7-2	TRBJ1-6	many	.	TGTGCCAGCAGCTTAGCCTTTTCACCCCTCCACTTT	CASSLAFSPLHF
TRBV29-1	TRBJ2-4	.	.	TGCAGCGTTGAAAGGTCTGGGGAGAACATTCAGTACTTC	CSVERSGENIQYF
TRBV6-1	TRBJ1-5	.	.	TGTGCCAGCAAGGGCAGGGCGATTCAGCCCCAGCATTTT	CASKGRAIQPQHF
TRBV29-1	TRBJ1-2	.	.	TGCAGCGCCTTGGACGATAACTATGGCTACACCTTC	CSALDDNYGYTF
TRBV30	TRBJ1-2	.	TRBD1	TGTGCCTGGAGTGAGGGGGCCGGCTACACCTTC	CAWSEGAGYTF
TRBV30	TRBJ2-7	.	TRBD1	TGTGCCTGGAGTCCCGGACAGGGGCTATACGAGCAGTACTTC	CAWSPGQGLYEQYF
TRBV7-8	TRBJ2-3	many	.	TGTGCCAGCAGCCCATTCTCCCGCCGGGGCAAAACAGATACGCAGTATTTT	CASSPFSRRGKTDTQYF
TRBV5-1	TRBJ2-2	once	.	TGCGCCAGCACAGAAAGACTGGCGAACACCGGGGAGCTGTTTTTT	CASTERLANTGELFF
TRBV30	TRBJ1-2	.	TRBD1	TGTGCCTGGAGTGCAACCCACAGGGGCAACTATGGCTACACCTTC	CAWSATHRGNYGYTF
TRBV9	TRBJ2-3	.	.	TGTGCCAGCAGCGTAGCTGGGAGCACAGATACGCAGTATTTT	CASSVAGSTDTQYF
TRBV29-1	TRBJ1-1	.	.	TGCAGCGTTGGCAGACCCTTGAACACTGAAGCTTTCTTT	CSVGRPLNTEAFF
TRBV5-6	TRBJ2-3	few	.	TGTGCCAGCAGCTCATGGGCAGGGCAACCCACGCAGTATTTT	CASSSWAGQPTQYF
TRBV27	TRBJ2-7	.	TRBD1	TGTGCCAGCAGTCCGATCGACAGGGTTGGGAACGAGCAGTACTTC	CASSPIDRVGNEQYF
TRBV30	TRBJ1-1	once	TRBD1	TGTGCCTGGAGAGGGACAGGACTCCCCACTGAAGCTTTCTTT	CAWRGTGLPTEAFF
TRBV29-1	TRBJ1-4	once	.	TGCAGCGTTGAAGAGGGGACTGAAAAACTGTTTTTT	CSVEEGTEKLFF
TRBV29-1	TRBJ1-6	.	.	TGCAGCGTTAGAGAGGGGGTTGGGTCACCCCTCCACTTT	CSVREGVGSPLHF
TRBV14	TRBJ2-7	few	.	TGTGCCAGCAGCCAAGGACAGGCCCCGGGCTACGAGCAGTACTTC	CASSQGQAPGYEQYF
TRBV2	TRBJ1-5	.	.	TGTGCCAGCAGTGAAGCGACATATAGCAATCAGCCCCAGCATTTT	CASSEATYSNQPQHF
TRBV23-1	TRBJ1-2	few	TRBD1	TGCGCCAGCAGTCGCCCGGGACAGGGGGCGATAAAGGTAGATGGCTACACCTTC	CASSRPGQGAIKVDGYTF
TRBV5-1	TRBJ1-1	.	.	TGCGCCAGCAGCTTGTCAGGAAGGTCGAACACTGAAGCTTTCTTT	CASSLSGRSNTEAFF
TRBV18	TRBJ2-5	.	.	TGTGCCAGCTCACCCCCCGTTGAAGAGACCCAGTACTTC	CASSPPVEETQYF
TRBV6-5	TRBJ2-7	.	.	TGTGCCAGCAGTTACATCCCCCCGAGGACCCCTGGAGAGCAGTACTTC	CASSYIPPRTPGEQYF
TRBV29-1	TRBJ1-2	.	.	TGCAGCGTTGAACAGCCGACGCGGGGCTACACCTTC	CSVEQPTRGYTF
TRBV7-3	TRBJ2-3	.	TRBD1	TGTGCCAGCAGGTTACAGGGGCTGTCTAGCACAGATACGCAGTATTTT	CASRLQGLSSTDTQYF
TRBV23-1	TRBJ2-3	.	.	TGCGCCAGCGGCATGTGGGATACGCAGTATTTT	CASGMWDTQYF
TRBV5-6	TRBJ2-7	.	TRBD1	TGTGCCAGCATCTTGGGACAGGGTAGCTTTCGCGAGCAGTACTTC	CASILGQGSFREQYF
TRBV7-3	TRBJ1-1	.	TRBD1	TGTGCCAGCAGCTCTCGGACAGGGTCATTCGCTGAAGCTTTCTTT	CASSSRTGSFAEAFF
TRBV6-5	TRBJ1-1	.	.	TGTGCCAGCAGTTTCTTGGGCACTGAAGCTTTCTTT	CASSFLGTEAFF